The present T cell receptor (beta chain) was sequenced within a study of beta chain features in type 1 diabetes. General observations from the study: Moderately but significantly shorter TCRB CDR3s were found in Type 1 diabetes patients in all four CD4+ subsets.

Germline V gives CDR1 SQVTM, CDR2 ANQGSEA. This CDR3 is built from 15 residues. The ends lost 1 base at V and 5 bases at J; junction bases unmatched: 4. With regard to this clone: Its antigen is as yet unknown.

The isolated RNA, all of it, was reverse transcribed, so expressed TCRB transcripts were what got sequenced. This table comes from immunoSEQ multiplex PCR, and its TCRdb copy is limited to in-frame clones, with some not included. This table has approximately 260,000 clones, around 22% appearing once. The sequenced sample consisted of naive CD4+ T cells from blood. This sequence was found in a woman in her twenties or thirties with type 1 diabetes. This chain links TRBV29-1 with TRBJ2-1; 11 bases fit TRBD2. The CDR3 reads CSVEVAGGSHNEQFF. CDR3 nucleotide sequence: TGCAGCGTTGAAGTAGCGGGAGGGTCCCACAATGAGCAGTTCTTC.